The rows below give T cell receptor beta chains drawn from one sample of a study of cytomegalovirus exposure and HLA in healthy donors. TCRdb's table, derived via immunoSEQ multiplex PCR, lists solely in-frame clones and lacks some. Among 130,000 or so clones, roughly 73% were seen once, and the ten largest hold 2.5% to 4%. Input material: PBMCs. The receptors stem from a man between 35 and 55 years old in good health and CMV-seronegative. Both conserved end residues are trimmed from each CDR3.

TRBV4-2 | ASSQEVGWSEQY
TRBV21-1 | ASKGTGRNCEQF
TRBV27 | ASSLSRGLANYGYT
TRBV9 | ASSVHRISGANVLT
TRBV5-1 | ASKIGVSSTEAF
TRBV27 | ASSFGEQGTYEQY
TRBV4-1 | ASSPLGARSSYNEQF
TRBV2 | ASTPWGLAGGTDTQY
TRBV4-3 | ASSQVLGTGTEKLF
TRBV6-1 | ASSEPQGYQPQH
TRBV4-1 | ASSQDGTGGIYEQY
TRBV4-3 | AGMGPSSNSSYNEQF
TRBV7-9 | ASSPTGLALDEQF
TRBV18 | ASSPWSGEKLF
TRBV11-3 | ASSHLGGGARDEQF
TRBV10-3 | AISPGQRNTGELF
TRBV4-1 | ASSRRTVLYGDTQY
TRBV28 | ASSFRWTGGALDQETQY
TRBV5-1 | ASSFSGISNQPQH
TRBV6-1 | ASSPRSGGDGYT
TRBV19 | ASRSEGSKNIQY
TRBV18 | ASSKGGWPNEQF
TRBV13 | ASGGGTGGTQY
TRBV4-2 | ASSLRTSGSTDTQY
TRBV19 | ASSGTERGESTDTQY
TRBV14 | ASSQGLEAGNTIY
TRBV27 | ASGSGAYYGYT
TRBV4-3 | ASSQDGAAGANVLT
TRBV4-3 | ASSLSGTGDYEQY
TRBV6-6 | ASSKPGQGRHGYT
TRBV27 | ASSSYGTGGTGELF
TRBV2 | ASTLGQSTSYEQY
TRBV10-1 | ASSESRYGEQADEKLF
TRBV19 | ASSIVGTGFVYEQY
TRBV29-1 | SVEGGQGMNEQF
TRBV5-4 | ASSSQGYGYT
TRBV5-1 | ASSFGQPYEQY
TRBV28 | ASRGRGLSGYT
TRBV7-9 | ASSATDGLLGPQH
TRBV5-1 | ASSLGDTGSYEQY
TRBV27 | ASSLRGSEAF
TRBV5-8 | ASSDRDSYEQY
TRBV4-1 | ASSPQPSNLAEQF
TRBV27 | ASSREGTGYQETQY
TRBV21-1 | ASSKSPGAVTGELF
TRBV14 | ASGRGHEQY
TRBV11-2 | ASSLPGAYEQY
TRBV11-2 | ASSQGLAGGPQETQY